This T cell receptor beta chain was recovered during a study of cytomegalovirus exposure and HLA in healthy donors. This clone appeared a single time. Its antigen remains unknown. Trimming cost V 4 bases and J 5 bases, with 10 bases left between them. This CDR3 is built from 12 residues. The V gene's germline CDR1 is SGHRS and CDR2 YFSETQ. The PCR had 60 Vbeta and 13 Jbeta primers. Sequenced by immunoSEQ multiplex PCR; TCRdb stores in-frame clones only, minus some. Here the sample spans 120,000 or so clones, about 80% being singletons. General study findings and limits: The dataset shows that most TCR sequences were rare, while some public TCRs occurred in many donors. Upon later analysis, HLA-associated TCR beta chains proved more clonally expanded than other, equally common chains. As a later analysis revealed, the rate of TCR association differed by HLA locus, with DRB1 most and HLA-C fewest.

The receptor was derived from a man aged 25-40 years in good health and CMV-seropositive. The source material was PBMCs. This chain links TRBV5-1 with TRBJ2-7, with TRBD2 as a possible D gene (6 bases). This chain's CDR3 is CASSVEGDEQYF. CDR3 nucleotides: TGCGCCAGCAGCGTGGAGGGAGACGAGCAGTACTTC.